The 4 T cell receptor beta chains in this list originate from one sample, sequenced in a study of cytomegalovirus exposure and HLA in healthy donors (TCRdb year 2017). The method behind the library was the immunoSEQ multiplex PCR assay. The multiplex PCR relied on a mix of 60 forward primers for TCR Vbeta segments and 13 reverse primers for TCR Jbeta segments. TCRdb mirrors the immuneACCESS table, restricted to in-frame sequences. Some clones are absent from its copies; in checked studies, under half trace to an unresolved V gene, and the reason for the others is unknown. The table for this sample lists around 170,000 clones; about 77% of them were counted only once. Around 2.5% of the sample is taken by the ten largest. The sequencing sample was made of PBMCs. The receptors come from a man aged 55 to 69 in good health and CMV-seronegative.

As concerns this clone: Germline and junction disagree at one end, which may indicate a read error. The V and J genes are TRBV5-4 and TRBJ1-2; 10 nucleotides match TRBD1. This CDR3 has 12 amino acids. Per the germline V gene, CDR1 is SGHNT and CDR2 is YYREEE (reference sequence). CDR3 residues: CASSLGQGAISF. The CDR3 DNA sequence: TGTGCCAGCAGCTTGGGACAGGGGGCCATCAGCTTC.

The V and J genes are TRBV5-5 and TRBJ2-5; 11 nucleotides align to TRBD2. Germline-derived CDR1 and CDR2 are SGHKS and YYEKEE (reference sequence). The V and J ends lost 3 bases and 3 bases, in that order; junction bases with no gene match: 10. The CDR3 sequence is 17 residues long. The CDR3 is CASSSVLAGVLKETQYF. The CDR3 DNA follows: TGTGCCAGCAGCTCGGTACTAGCGGGGGTCCTAAAAGAGACCCAGTACTTC.

The V call is TRBV7-2, the J call TRBJ2-7, with TRBD1 matching over 7 bases. Germline CDR1 reads SGHTA; CDR2 reads FQGNSA. Losses at the gene ends were 5 bases for V and 0 bases for J; bases not matched to a gene: 7. The CDR3 has 15 residues. The DNA for the CDR3 is TGTGCCAGCAGCCCAGACGGGGACAGCTCCTACGAGCAGTACTTC. It translates to CASSPDGDSSYEQYF.

In its sample, this clone was seen a few times. The chain links TRBV7-9 to TRBJ2-7; tentative D call: TRBD2 (6 bases). Germline CDR1 is SEHNR and CDR2 is FQNEAQ (reference sequence). The CDR3 contains 12 residues. Trimming removed 1 base at V and 7 bases at J, with 8 bases between. CDR3 amino acids: CASSLEAGEQYF. CDR3 DNA: TGTGCCAGCAGCTTAGAGGCGGGAGAGCAGTACTTC.